The clone carrying this TCR beta chain has at least ten counts. Its antigen remains unknown. The CDR3 is cut off 3 residues early in the read; its end comes from the germline J gene. CVID and control samples used equivalent genomic DNA input. TCRdb keeps only in-frame clones here, not all; method: immunoSEQ multiplex PCR. This sample comprises roughly 51,000 clones, none seen once only. The data originate from a study of T cell clonality in common variable immunodeficiency. J was trimmed by 3 bases and V by 8 bases; bases with no gene match: 18. The CDR3 spans 17 residues. Germline V gene lookup returns CDR1 SQVTM and CDR2 ANQGSEA. Study-wide results and limits: In common variable immunodeficiency, TCR beta chains reportedly carried fewer deletions and N-nucleotide insertions.

The chain carries TRBV29-1 and TRBJ1-1; 10 bases fit TRBD1. This sequence originates from a person aged 18 to 75 in good health. Source material: peripheral blood mononuclear cells. CDR3 sequence: CSSTSGTGVVGDTEAFF. The CDR3 DNA, read in part, is TGCAGCTCAACGAGCGGGACAGGGGTGGTTGGCGACACTGAA.